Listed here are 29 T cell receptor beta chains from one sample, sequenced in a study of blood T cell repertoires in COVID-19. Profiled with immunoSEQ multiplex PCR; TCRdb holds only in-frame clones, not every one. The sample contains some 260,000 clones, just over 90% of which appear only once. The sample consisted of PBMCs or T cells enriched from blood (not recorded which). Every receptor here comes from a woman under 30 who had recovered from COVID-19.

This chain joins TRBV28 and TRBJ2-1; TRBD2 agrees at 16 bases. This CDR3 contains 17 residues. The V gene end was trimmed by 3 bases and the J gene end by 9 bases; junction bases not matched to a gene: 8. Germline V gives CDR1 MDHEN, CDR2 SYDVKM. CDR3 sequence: CASSFGGLAGGPFEQFF. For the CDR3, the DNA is TGTGCCAGCAGTTTTGGGGGACTAGCGGGAGGGCCGTTTGAGCAGTTCTTC.

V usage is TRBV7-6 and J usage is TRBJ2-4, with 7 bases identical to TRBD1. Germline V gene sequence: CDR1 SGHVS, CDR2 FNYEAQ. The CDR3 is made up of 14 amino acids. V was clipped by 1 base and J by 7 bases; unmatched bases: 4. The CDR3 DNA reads TGTGCCAGCAGCTTAGGGACAGGCGGGAACATTCAGTACTTC. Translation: CASSLGTGGNIQYF.

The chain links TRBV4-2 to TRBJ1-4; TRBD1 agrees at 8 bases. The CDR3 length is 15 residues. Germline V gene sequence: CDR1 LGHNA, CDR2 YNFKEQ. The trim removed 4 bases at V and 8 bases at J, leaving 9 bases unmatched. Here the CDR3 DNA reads TGTGCCAGCAGCCCACTACAGGGGGTAGGCGAAAAACTGTTTTTT. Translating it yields CASSPLQGVGEKLFF.

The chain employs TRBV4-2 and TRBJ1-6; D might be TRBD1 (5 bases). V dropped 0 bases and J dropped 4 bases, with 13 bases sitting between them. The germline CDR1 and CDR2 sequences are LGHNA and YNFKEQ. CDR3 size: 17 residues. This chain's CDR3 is CASSQDPGGAYNSPLHF. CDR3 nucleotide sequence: TGTGCCAGCAGCCAAGATCCGGGGGGAGCGTATAATTCACCCCTCCACTTT.

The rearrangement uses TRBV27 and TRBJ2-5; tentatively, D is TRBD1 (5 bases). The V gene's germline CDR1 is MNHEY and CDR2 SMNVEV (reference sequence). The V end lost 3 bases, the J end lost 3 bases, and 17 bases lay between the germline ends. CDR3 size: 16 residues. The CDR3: CASSFGHLVVEETQYF. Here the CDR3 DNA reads TGTGCCAGCAGTTTCGGACACTTAGTAGTGGAAGAGACCCAGTACTTC.

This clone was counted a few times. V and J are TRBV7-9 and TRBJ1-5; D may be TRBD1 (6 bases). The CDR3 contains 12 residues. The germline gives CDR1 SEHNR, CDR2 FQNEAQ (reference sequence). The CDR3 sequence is CAGQGPNQPQHF. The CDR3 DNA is TGTGCGGGCCAGGGGCCCAATCAGCCCCAGCATTTT.

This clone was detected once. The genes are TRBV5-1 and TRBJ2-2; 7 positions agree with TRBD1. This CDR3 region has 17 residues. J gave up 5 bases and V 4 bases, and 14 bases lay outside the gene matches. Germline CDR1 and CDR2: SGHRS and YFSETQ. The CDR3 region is CASSETGESSVTGELFF. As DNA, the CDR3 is TGCGCCAGCAGCGAAACAGGGGAGTCGTCGGTTACCGGGGAGCTGTTTTTT. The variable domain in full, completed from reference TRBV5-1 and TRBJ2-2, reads KAGVTQTPRYLIKTRGQQVTLSCSPISGHRSVSWYQQTPGQGLQFLFEYFSETQRNKGNFPGRFSGRQFSNSRSEMNVSTLELGDSALYLCASSETGESSVTGELFFGEGSRLTVL.

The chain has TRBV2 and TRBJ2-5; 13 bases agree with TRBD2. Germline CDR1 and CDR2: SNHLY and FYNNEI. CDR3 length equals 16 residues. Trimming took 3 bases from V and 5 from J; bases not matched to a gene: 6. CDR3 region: CASSEGTSGIRETQYF. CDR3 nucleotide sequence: TGTGCCAGCAGTGAGGGGACTAGCGGGATCCGGGAGACCCAGTACTTC.

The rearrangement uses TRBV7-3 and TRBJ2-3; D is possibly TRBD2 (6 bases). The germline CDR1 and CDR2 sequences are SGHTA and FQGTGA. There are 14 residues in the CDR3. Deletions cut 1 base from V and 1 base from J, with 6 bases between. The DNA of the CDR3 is TGTGCCAGCAGCTTAAGCGGGGGCACAGATACGCAGTATTTT. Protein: CASSLSGGTDTQYF. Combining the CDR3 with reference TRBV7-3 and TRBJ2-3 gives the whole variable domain GAGVSQTPSNKVTEKGKYVELRCDPISGHTALYWYRQSLGQGPEFLIYFQGTGAADDSGLPNDRFFAVRPEGSVSTLKIQRTERGDSAVYLCASSLSGGTDTQYFGPGTRLTVL.

CDR3 in DNA: TGTGCCAGCAGCTCCGGGACTCAGGATGGCTACACCTTC. Its translation is CASSSGTQDGYTF. The chain combines TRBV7-9 with TRBJ1-2, with a weak D call TRBD1 (5 bases). CDR3 size: 13 residues. Germline lookup yields CDR1 SEHNR and CDR2 FQNEAQ (reference sequence). The ends were cut back, 4 bases at V and 6 bases at J, with 12 bases in the middle.

CDR3 coding DNA: TGTGCCAGCAGCTCAAGGGGGCCAGATACGCAGTATTTT. Its translation is CASSSRGPDTQYF. This chain joins TRBV7-9 and TRBJ2-3, with TRBD1 matching 7 bases. CDR1 is SEHNR and CDR2 is FQNEAQ in the germline V gene (reference sequence). CDR3 length: 13 residues. V gave up 4 bases and J gave up 4 bases; unmatched junction bases: 2.

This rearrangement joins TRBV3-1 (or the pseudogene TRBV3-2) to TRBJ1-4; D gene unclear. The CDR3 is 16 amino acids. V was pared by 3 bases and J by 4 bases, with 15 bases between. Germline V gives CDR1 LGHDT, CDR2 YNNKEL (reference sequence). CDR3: CASSQRASSGNEKLFF. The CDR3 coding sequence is TGTGCCAGCAGCCAGAGGGCGAGTTCGGGTAATGAAAAACTGTTTTTT.

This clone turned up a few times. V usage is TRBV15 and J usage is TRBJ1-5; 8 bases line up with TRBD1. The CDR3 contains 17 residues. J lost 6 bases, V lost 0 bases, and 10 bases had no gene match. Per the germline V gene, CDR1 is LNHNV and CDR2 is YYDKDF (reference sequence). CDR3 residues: CATSRDIGGTGFQPQHF. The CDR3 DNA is TGTGCCACCAGCAGAGATATCGGGGGGACAGGATTTCAGCCCCAGCATTTT.

The CDR3 loop reads CASSQGAGAGGYTQYF. For the CDR3, the DNA is TGCGCCAGCAGCCAAGGGGCGGGAGCGGGAGGTTATACGCAGTATTTT. The chain recombines TRBV4-1 with TRBJ2-3, with 9 bases matching TRBD2. CDR1 MGHRA and CDR2 YSYEKL come from the germline V gene. V lost 1 base to trimming and J lost 7 bases; unmatched junction nucleotides: 9. CDR3 size: 16 residues.

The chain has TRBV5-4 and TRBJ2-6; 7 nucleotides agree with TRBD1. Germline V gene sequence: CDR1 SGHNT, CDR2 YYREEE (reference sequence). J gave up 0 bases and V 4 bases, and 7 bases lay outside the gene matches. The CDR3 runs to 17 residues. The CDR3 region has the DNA TGTGCCAGCAGCCTGGGACAGACTTACTCTGGGGCCAACGTCCTGACTTTC. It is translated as CASSLGQTYSGANVLTF.

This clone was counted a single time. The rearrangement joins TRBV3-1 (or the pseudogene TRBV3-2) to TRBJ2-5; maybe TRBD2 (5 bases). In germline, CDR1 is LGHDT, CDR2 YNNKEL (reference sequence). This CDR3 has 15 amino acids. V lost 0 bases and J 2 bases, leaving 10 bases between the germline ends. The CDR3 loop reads CASSQDFGVQETQYF. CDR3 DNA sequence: TGTGCCAGCAGCCAAGATTTCGGGGTTCAAGAGACCCAGTACTTC.

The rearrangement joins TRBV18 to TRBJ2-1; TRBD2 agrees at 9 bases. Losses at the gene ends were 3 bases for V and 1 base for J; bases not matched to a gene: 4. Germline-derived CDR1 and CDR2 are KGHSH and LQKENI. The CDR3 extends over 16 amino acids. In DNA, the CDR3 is TGTGCCAGCTCACCTCCTAGCGGGGTTTCCTACAATGAGCAGTTCTTC. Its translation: CASSPPSGVSYNEQFF.

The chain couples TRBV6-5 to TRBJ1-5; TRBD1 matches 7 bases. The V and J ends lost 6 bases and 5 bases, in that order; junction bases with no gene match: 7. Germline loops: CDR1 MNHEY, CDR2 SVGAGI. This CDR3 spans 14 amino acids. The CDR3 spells CASSRGGLHQPQHF. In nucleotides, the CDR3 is TGTGCCAGCAGCCGAGGGGGCTTGCATCAGCCCCAGCATTTT.

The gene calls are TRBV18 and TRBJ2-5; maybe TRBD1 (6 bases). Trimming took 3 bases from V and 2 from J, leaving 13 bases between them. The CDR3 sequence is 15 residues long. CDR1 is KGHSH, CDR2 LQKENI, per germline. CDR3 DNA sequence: TGTGCCAGCTCACCCTTTTGGGGGCGACAAGAGACCCAGTACTTC. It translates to CASSPFWGRQETQYF.

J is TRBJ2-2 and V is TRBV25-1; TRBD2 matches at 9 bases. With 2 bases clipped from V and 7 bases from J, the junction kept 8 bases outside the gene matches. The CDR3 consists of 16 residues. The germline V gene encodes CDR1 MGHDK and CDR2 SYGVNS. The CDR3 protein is CASSERVAGALGELFF. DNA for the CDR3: TGTGCCAGCAGTGAACGGGTAGCGGGAGCGCTCGGGGAGCTGTTTTTT.

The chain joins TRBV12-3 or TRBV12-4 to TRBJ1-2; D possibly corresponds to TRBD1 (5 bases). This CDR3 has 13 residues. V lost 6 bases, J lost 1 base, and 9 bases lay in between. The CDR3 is CASSPGLNYGYTF. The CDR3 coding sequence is TGTGCCAGCAGCCCAGGGCTTAACTATGGCTACACCTTC.

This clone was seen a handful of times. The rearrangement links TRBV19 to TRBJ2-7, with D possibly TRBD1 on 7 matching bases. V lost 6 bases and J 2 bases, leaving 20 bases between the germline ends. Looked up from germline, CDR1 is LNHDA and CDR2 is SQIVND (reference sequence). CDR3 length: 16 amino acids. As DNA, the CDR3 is TGTGCCAGTAGGGGCCCCGACAGGGAGGCGCCCTACGAGCAGTACTTC. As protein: CASRGPDREAPYEQYF.

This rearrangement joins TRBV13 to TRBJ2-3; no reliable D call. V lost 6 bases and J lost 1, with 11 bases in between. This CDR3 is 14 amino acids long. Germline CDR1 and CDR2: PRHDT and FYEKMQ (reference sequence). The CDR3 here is CASRFDRGTDTQYF. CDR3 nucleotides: TGTGCCAGCAGATTTGACCGGGGCACAGATACGCAGTATTTT. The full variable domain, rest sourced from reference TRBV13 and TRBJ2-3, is AAGVIQSPRHLIKEKRETATLKCYPIPRHDTVYWYQQGPGQDPQFLISFYEKMQSDKGSIPDRFSAQQFSDYHSELNMSSLELGDSALYFCASRFDRGTDTQYFGPGTRLTVL.

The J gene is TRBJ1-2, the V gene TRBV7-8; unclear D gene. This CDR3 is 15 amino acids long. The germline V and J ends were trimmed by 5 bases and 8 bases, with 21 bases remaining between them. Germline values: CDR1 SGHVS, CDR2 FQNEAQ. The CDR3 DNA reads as TGTGCCAGCAGCCTCAACACCCGGGAGGCGGTCGGCTACACCTTC. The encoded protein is CASSLNTREAVGYTF.

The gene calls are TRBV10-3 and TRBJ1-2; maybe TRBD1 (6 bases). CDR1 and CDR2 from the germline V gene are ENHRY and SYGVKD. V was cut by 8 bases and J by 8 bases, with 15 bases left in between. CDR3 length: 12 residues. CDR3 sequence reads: CAIGGSLPGYTF. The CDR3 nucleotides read TGTGCCATCGGGGGCAGCCTCCCGGGCTACACCTTC.

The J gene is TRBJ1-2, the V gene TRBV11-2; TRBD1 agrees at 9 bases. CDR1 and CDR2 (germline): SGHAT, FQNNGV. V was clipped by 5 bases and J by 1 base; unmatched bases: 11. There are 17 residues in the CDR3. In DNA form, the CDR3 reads TGTGCCAGCAGCCCAACACAGGGGGCTGGGGGTAACTATGGCTACACCTTC. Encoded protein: CASSPTQGAGGNYGYTF.

CDR3: CASRLAGGPSEQFF. Here the CDR3 DNA reads TGTGCCAGCAGACTAGCGGGGGGGCCGAGTGAGCAGTTCTTC. The V and J genes are TRBV27 and TRBJ2-1; 13 nucleotides align to TRBD2. The germline V gene encodes CDR1 MNHEY and CDR2 SMNVEV (reference sequence). V dropped 6 bases and J dropped 9; count of bases not matched to a gene: 5. The CDR3 has 14 residues.

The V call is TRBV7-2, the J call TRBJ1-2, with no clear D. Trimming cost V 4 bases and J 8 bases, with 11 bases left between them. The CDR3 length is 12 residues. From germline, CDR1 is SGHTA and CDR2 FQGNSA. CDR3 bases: TGTGCCAGCAGCTCACAACGGCGGGGCTACACCTTC. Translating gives CASSSQRRGYTF.

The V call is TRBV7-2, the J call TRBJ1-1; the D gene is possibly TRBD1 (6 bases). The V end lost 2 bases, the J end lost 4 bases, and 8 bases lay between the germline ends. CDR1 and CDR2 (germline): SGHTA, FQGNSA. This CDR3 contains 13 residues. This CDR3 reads CASSLQGSTEAFF. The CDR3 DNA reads TGTGCCAGCAGCTTACAGGGGAGCACTGAAGCTTTCTTT.